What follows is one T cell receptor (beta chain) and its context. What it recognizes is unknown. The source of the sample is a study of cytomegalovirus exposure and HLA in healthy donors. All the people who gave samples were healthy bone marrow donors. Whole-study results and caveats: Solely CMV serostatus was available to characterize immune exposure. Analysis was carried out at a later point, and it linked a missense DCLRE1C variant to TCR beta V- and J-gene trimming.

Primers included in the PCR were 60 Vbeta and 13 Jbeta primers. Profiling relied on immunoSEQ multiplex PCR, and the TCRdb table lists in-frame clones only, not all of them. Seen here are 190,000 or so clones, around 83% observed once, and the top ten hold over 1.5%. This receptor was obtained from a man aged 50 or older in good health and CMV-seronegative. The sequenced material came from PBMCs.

In nucleotides, the CDR3 is TGTGCCACCAGCAGCGCTAGACTGGGCCAAGAGACCCAGTACTTC. It is translated as CATSSARLGQETQYF. This chain connects TRBV15 to TRBJ2-5; D remains ambiguous. This CDR3 region has 15 residues. V was clipped by 3 bases and J by 1 base, with 12 bases between them. Per the germline V gene, CDR1 is LNHNV and CDR2 is YYDKDF (reference sequence).